The 3 T cell receptor beta chains presented below share a single source sample, sequenced in a study of Tregs in tolerant kidney transplant recipients. TCRdb keeps only in-frame clones here, not all; method: immunoSEQ multiplex PCR. The sample lists around 66,000 clones; 80% to 90% were seen once. Source: Tregs from blood, taken before the transplant. These receptors were obtained from a human donor who received a combined kidney and bone marrow transplant.

The V gene is TRBV19, the J gene TRBJ2-5, with TRBD2 identical over 11 bases. The CDR3 spans 16 residues. Germline V gives CDR1 LNHDA, CDR2 SQIVND (reference sequence). Germline trimming cut 3 bases from V and 5 bases from J; bases unmatched to any gene: 8. The CDR3 coding sequence is TGTGCCAGTAGTATCGCTCGACTAGCGGGGTATGAGACCCAGTACTTC. This encodes CASSIARLAGYETQYF.

This rearrangement joins TRBV10-3 to TRBJ2-2, with no clear D. This CDR3 has 16 residues. With 3 bases removed from V and 2 bases from J, the gap between germline ends came to 13 bases. The V gene's germline CDR1 is ENHRY and CDR2 SYGVKD. Written as DNA, the CDR3 is TGTGCCATCAGTGACCCCTCCATTATCAACACCGGGGAGCTGTTTTTT. It yields the protein CAISDPSIINTGELFF.

This clone was seen only a few times. The rearrangement links TRBV18 to TRBJ1-4; D gene uncertain. Trimming left V 3 bases short and J 8 bases short, with 16 bases between. CDR1 KGHSH and CDR2 LQKENI come from the germline V gene. The CDR3 runs to 15 residues. The CDR3 sequence is CASSPRRTEKEKLFF. In nucleotides, the CDR3 is TGTGCCAGCTCACCCAGACGCACTGAGAAGGAAAAACTGTTTTTT.